A single sample gave rise to the 10 T cell receptor beta chains below, sequenced in a study of cytomegalovirus exposure and HLA in healthy donors. Primers for the PCR totalled 60 Vbeta and 13 Jbeta. The protocol was immunoSEQ multiplex PCR, while the TCRdb copy is restricted to in-frame clones and leaves out a portion. The data hold about 130,000 clones, with over 70% observed a single time. Specimen: PBMCs. The source of these receptors is a woman in her forties in good health and CMV-seronegative.

The chain couples TRBV7-6 to TRBJ1-1; tentatively, D is TRBD1 (6 bases). Per the germline V gene, CDR1 is SGHVS and CDR2 is FNYEAQ. Deletions cut 8 bases from V and 0 bases from J, with 16 bases between. CDR3 length equals 15 residues. CDR3 sequence: CASAGPGAMNTEAFF. The CDR3 DNA reads as TGTGCCAGCGCTGGGCCAGGGGCCATGAACACTGAAGCTTTCTTT.

The chain combines TRBV5-1 with TRBJ2-1; 7 bases line up with TRBD2. V dropped 4 bases and J dropped 5; count of bases not matched to a gene: 3. The germline V gene encodes CDR1 SGHRS and CDR2 YFSETQ. This CDR3 region has 13 residues. CDR3 sequence: CASSVGTNNEQFF. For the CDR3, the DNA is TGCGCCAGCAGCGTTGGGACTAACAATGAGCAGTTCTTC.

This clone was observed once. The chain carries TRBV9 and TRBJ2-5, with TRBD1 matching 12 bases. V shed 4 bases, J shed 1 base, and the junction held 5 bases outside the gene matches. Germline CDR1 SGDLS, CDR2 YYNGEE. The CDR3 spans 16 residues. CDR3 sequence (DNA): TGTGCCAGCAGCACGGGGACAGGGGGCATCCAAGAGACCCAGTACTTC. Protein product: CASSTGTGGIQETQYF.

The J gene is TRBJ2-5, the V gene TRBV28, with 7 bases lining up with TRBD2. V lost 6 bases and J lost 4; bases outside the gene matches: 11. The CDR3 contains 15 residues. Germline V lookup: CDR1 MDHEN, CDR2 SYDVKM. The DNA for the CDR3 is TGTGCCAGCAGCTGGAGGGCCCCGGGGGGAGAGACCCAGTACTTC. Encoded protein: CASSWRAPGGETQYF.

This sequence joins TRBV29-1 and TRBJ1-2; maybe TRBD1 (5 bases). Between the trimmed V and J ends, which lost 6 bases and 8 bases, there was a span of 19 bases. Looked up from germline, CDR1 is SQVTM and CDR2 is ANQGSEA. The length of the CDR3 is 13 residues. DNA of the CDR3: TGCAGCGTGGTGACAGCTCAAAAGGGCGGCTACACCTTC. Protein: CSVVTAQKGGYTF.

J is TRBJ1-5 and V is TRBV30, with 9 bases matching TRBD1. Germline V gene sequence: CDR1 GTSNPN, CDR2 SVGIG (reference sequence). The CDR3 spans 14 residues. J lost 2 bases, V lost 1 base, and 0 bases had no gene match. The CDR3 bases are TGTGCCTGGAGTGGGACAGGGGGCAATCAGCCCCAGCATTTT. It yields the protein CAWSGTGGNQPQHF.

This clone was observed a single time. This chain links TRBV7-8 with TRBJ2-7, with a possible D match to TRBD1 (5 bases). CDR1 and CDR2 (germline): SGHVS, FQNEAQ. This CDR3 is built from 14 residues. Trimming stripped 3 bases from V and 2 bases from J, with 11 bases between. The CDR3 loop reads CASSLVDTTYEQYF. CDR3 nucleotide sequence: TGTGCCAGCAGCTTGGTGGACACTACCTACGAGCAGTACTTC.

The chain combines TRBV6-5 with TRBJ2-3; D is possibly TRBD2 (5 bases). Germline V CDR1 and CDR2: MNHEY, SVGAGI. The CDR3 contains 15 residues. V was pared by 4 bases and J by 4 bases, with 15 bases between. CDR3 nucleotide sequence: TGTGCCAGCAGTTCAAGCGGAGGAGGACCAGATACGCAGTATTTT. It translates to CASSSSGGGPDTQYF.

In this sample, this clone turned up a few times. The chain carries TRBV11-2 and TRBJ1-1; no firm D call. CDR3 length: 19 residues. Germline values: CDR1 SGHAT, CDR2 FQNNGV. V lost 6 bases and J 0 bases, leaving 26 bases between the germline ends. The CDR3 spells CASSSLRAPKGQLNTEAFF. The CDR3 nucleotides are TGTGCCAGCAGTTCCCTGAGGGCCCCAAAAGGGCAGTTGAACACTGAAGCTTTCTTT.

The chain recombines TRBV7-2 with TRBJ1-1; D is undetermined. The V and J ends lost 1 base and 1 base respectively, with 10 bases between them. Per germline, CDR1 SGHTA and CDR2 FQGNSA. This CDR3 is built from 15 residues. In DNA, the CDR3 is TGTGCCAGCAGCTTAGATGCGCGATGGAACACTGAAGCTTTCTTT. Amino acids: CASSLDARWNTEAFF.